A selection of T cell receptor beta chains follows, all from one sample in a study of blood T cells in healthy people across ages. TCRdb passed the 5' RACE reads through MiXCR, listing each CDR3 protein once. The sample records about 680,000 distinct CDR3 sequences, 45% to 50% being singletons. Material for sequencing was blood. The receptors shown here come from a woman aged 55-69 years in good health. The CDR3 runs from the conserved cysteine through the conserved F or W. Fields, in order: V gene, J gene, D gene, CDR3 protein. The D gene is left open where the match is weak.

TRBV2	TRBJ2-2	TRBD2	CASGGSGTGELFF
TRBV4-3	TRBJ1-6	-	CASSQAGADNSPLHF
TRBV4-3	TRBJ2-6	-	CASSQDRIGTGSGANVLTF
TRBV6-6	TRBJ1-1	-	CASSYVGQNTEAFF
TRBV24-1	TRBJ2-1	TRBD2	CATSEELAGGRNEQFF
TRBV5-1	TRBJ2-5	-	CASSLVGHRSQETQYF
TRBV7-2	TRBJ2-3	TRBD2	CASSLRGVRTDTQYF
TRBV7-2	TRBJ1-5	-	CASSPGNQPQHF
TRBV5-1	TRBJ2-3	TRBD1	CASRPGQGTGTDTQYF
TRBV7-2	TRBJ2-7	-	CASSSTSEGLTYEQYF
TRBV18	TRBJ1-4	-	CASSPPMDGGEKLFF
TRBV4-2	TRBJ2-7	-	CASSQGGLGPVSNEQYF
TRBV28	TRBJ2-7	TRBD1	CASSFPGTGIYEQYF
TRBV7-2	TRBJ2-7	TRBD2	CASSLRQTSGSVYEQYF
TRBV7-3	TRBJ2-7	-	CASSVVQAYEQYF
TRBV3-1	-	TRBD1	CASSHGQAYEQYF
TRBV7-8	TRBJ2-1	TRBD2	CASSLAQREGLYNEQFF
TRBV7-9	TRBJ2-1	-	CASSLGAKRYNEQFF
TRBV12-3/TRBV12-4	TRBJ2-5	TRBD2	CASSAGGGQETQYF
TRBV7-9	TRBJ2-2	TRBD2	CASLGTSAYTGELFF
TRBV6-2/TRBV6-3	TRBJ2-1	TRBD2	CASSFPGTRVNEQFF
TRBV15	TRBJ2-3	-	CATSREGARADTQYF
TRBV2	TRBJ1-1	-	CASSVGEGWTEAFF
TRBV7-9	TRBJ1-4	-	CASSHGTANEKLFF
TRBV5-1	TRBJ2-5	TRBD1	CASSRGTGVETQYF
TRBV30	TRBJ2-7	-	CAWSVGQRLYEQYF
TRBV29-1	TRBJ2-1	TRBD2	CSVEEGTSGTYNEQFF
TRBV9	TRBJ1-1	-	CASSVTLASTEAFF
TRBV28	TRBJ1-2	-	CASSLKPDYGYTF
TRBV7-2	TRBJ2-3	TRBD2	CASSLGGSGITDTQYF
TRBV10-3	TRBJ1-1	-	CAITHSGTEAFF
TRBV4-2	TRBJ2-3	TRBD1	CASSQVGGQGIGDTQYF
TRBV11-2	TRBJ2-7	-	CASSTYREQYF
TRBV14	TRBJ2-1	TRBD2	CASSQVPSGRAVPFF
TRBV30	TRBJ2-1	TRBD2	CAWSVRHGRANNEQFF
TRBV20-1	-	-	CSAPDSLLYEQYF
TRBV20-1	TRBJ1-3	-	CSAARTSGSTIYF
TRBV7-8	TRBJ2-2	TRBD1	CASSPRGRGRTGELFF